A selection of T cell receptor beta chains follows, all from one sample in a study of cytomegalovirus exposure and HLA in healthy donors. Method: immunoSEQ multiplex PCR; TCRdb's copy keeps in-frame clones and lacks some. The table records 140,000 or so clones, over 60% of them present only once. Material: PBMCs. The receptors stem from a woman aged 60 to 75 in good health and CMV-seronegative. Both conserved end residues are part of each CDR3. A D gene is named only where the DNA matches it firmly. Expanded clones get a size class; other rows say once, few or many, or leave the size out.

TGTGCCAGCAGCGTACCGGGGGGTCCCGATGGGGAGACCCAGTACTTC,CASSVPGGPDGETQYF,TRBD2,TRBV9,-,16,TRBJ2-5
TGTGCCACCGTCGAGACAGTTGGGGCCAACGTCCTGACTTTC,CATVETVGANVLTF,-,TRBV28,-,14,TRBJ2-6
TGTGCCAGCGGCTCCCTCAGGGGCAATCGCGAAAAACTGTTTTTT,CASGSLRGNREKLFF,-,TRBV5-6,-,15,TRBJ1-4
TGTGCCAGCAGCGGCCAAGGGAGAATCTGGGCTGGAAACACCATATATTTT,CASSGQGRIWAGNTIYF,-,TRBV5-6,few,17,TRBJ1-3
TGTGCCAGCAGCTTCCCCACAGGGTTATCCTACGAGCAGTACTTC,CASSFPTGLSYEQYF,-,TRBV7-8,-,15,TRBJ2-7
TGTGCCAGCAGCTTATTAGCCAGGAACACCGGGGAGCTGTTTTTT,CASSLLARNTGELFF,-,TRBV7-2,-,15,TRBJ2-2
TGCGCCAGCAGCCAAGAAGGGTATGAAGGGACAGGGACCACTGAAGCTTTCTTT,CASSQEGYEGTGTTEAFF,TRBD1,TRBV4-3,-,18,TRBJ1-1
TGTGCCACCAGCAGAGCCAACAATGAGCAGTTCTTC,CATSRANNEQFF,-,TRBV15,-,12,TRBJ2-1
TGTGCCAGCAGTTGGGACAGGGTCCTACGCGAGCAGTACTTC,CASSWDRVLREQYF,TRBD1,TRBV28,-,14,TRBJ2-7
TGTGCCAGCAGGAGACAGGGATACACAGATACGCAGTATTTT,CASRRQGYTDTQYF,TRBD1,TRBV7-9,-,14,TRBJ2-3
TGTGCCAGCAGCTTATTTAGAGATGGAGGCACTGAAGCTTTCTTT,CASSLFRDGGTEAFF,-,TRBV11-2,-,15,TRBJ1-1
TGTTCCAGCAGCTTTTCTGACACTGAAGCTTTCTTT,CSSSFSDTEAFF,-,TRBV7-9,-,12,TRBJ1-1
TGTGCCAGCAGCTCACCTAGCGGGGGGGCTCTTCGAGATACGCAGTATTTT,CASSSPSGGALRDTQYF,TRBD2,TRBV7-6,-,17,TRBJ2-3
TGTGCCAGCACCCAGGGGGGACTAGCGGGGGCAAAAACAGATACGCAGTATTTT,CASTQGGLAGAKTDTQYF,TRBD2,TRBV7-8,-,18,TRBJ2-3
TGTGCCAGCACCCCACAGGGTAGGAGGCAAGAGACCCAGTACTTC,CASTPQGRRQETQYF,-,TRBV11-2,-,15,TRBJ2-5
TGTGCCAGCAGTGCTGACAGGGAGAATCAGCCCCAGCATTTT,CASSADRENQPQHF,TRBD1,TRBV6-5,-,14,TRBJ1-5
TGTGCCATCAGTGAAACTAGTCATCAGCCCCAGCATTTT,CAISETSHQPQHF,-,TRBV10-3,few,13,TRBJ1-5
TGCGCCAGCAGCAAAAGGATGGGAGGGACAGAGACCCAGTACTTC,CASSKRMGGTETQYF,TRBD2,TRBV4-3,few,15,TRBJ2-5
TGTGCCAGCAGCCATAATAGCGGGAGACCCTACGAGCAGTACTTC,CASSHNSGRPYEQYF,TRBD2,TRBV5-5,-,15,TRBJ2-7
TGTGCCAGCAGCTCCCCAATGCCAGGGGGCACAGATACGCAGTATTTT,CASSSPMPGGTDTQYF,-,TRBV5-4,-,16,TRBJ2-3
TGCGCCAGCAGCTTGGCCGGACAGGACATAAACATTCAGTACTTC,CASSLAGQDINIQYF,TRBD1,TRBV5-1,-,15,TRBJ2-4
TGCGCCAGCAGCCAAGGATCACTTCCCATCTTCGGACAGGGAGGTAATTCACCCCTCCACTTT,CASSQGSLPIFGQGGNSPLHF,TRBD1,TRBV4-3,-,21,TRBJ1-6
TGTGCCAGCAGCTTATCTTCAGGGGCACCCTATAGCAATCAGCCCCAGCATTTT,CASSLSSGAPYSNQPQHF,-,TRBV7-6,-,18,TRBJ1-5
TGTGCCAGCACCATAAGCGGTGAGCAGTTCTTC,CASTISGEQFF,-,TRBV6-5,-,11,TRBJ2-1
TGTGCCAGCAGCTTAGGTACTAGCGGGAGTAGCTACTACGAGCAGTACTTC,CASSLGTSGSSYYEQYF,TRBD2,TRBV7-6,few,17,TRBJ2-7
TGCAGCGTTGAGGCGGACATCCAAGAGACCCAGTACTTC,CSVEADIQETQYF,-,TRBV29-1,-,13,TRBJ2-5
TGTGCCAGCAGTGTTCCGGGACTAGGGGGAAACAATGAGCAGTTCTTC,CASSVPGLGGNNEQFF,TRBD2,TRBV2,few,16,TRBJ2-1
TGTGCCAGCAGTACGTTTAACAGTGGTCCCTACGAGCAGTACTTC,CASSTFNSGPYEQYF,-,TRBV6-1,-,15,TRBJ2-7